Reported below is one T cell receptor beta chain. V gave up 0 bases and J gave up 1 base, with 14 bases separating them. There are 17 residues in the CDR3. Looked up from germline, CDR1 is SGHRS and CDR2 is YFSETQ. The data derive from a study of T cell changes during pregnancy in multiple sclerosis. Method: immunoSEQ multiplex PCR; TCRdb's copy keeps in-frame clones and lacks some. This sample has 100,000 or so clones, with more than 85% found just once. This rearrangement joins TRBV5-1 to TRBJ2-1; tentatively, D is TRBD2 (6 bases). The receptor's source is a female donor with multiple sclerosis, enrolled in a pregnancy study. Material: peripheral blood, obtained in the second trimester of pregnancy. The CDR3 loop is CASSLDGTVGSYNEQFF. DNA of the CDR3: TGCGCCAGCAGCTTGGATGGGACTGTGGGTTCCTACAATGAGCAGTTCTTC. The variable domain in full, with the rest retrieved from reference TRBV5-1 and TRBJ2-1, is KAGVTQTPRYLIKTRGQQVTLSCSPISGHRSVSWYQQTPGQGLQFLFEYFSETQRNKGNFPGRFSGRQFSNSRSEMNVSTLELGDSALYLCASSLDGTVGSYNEQFFGPGTRLTVL.